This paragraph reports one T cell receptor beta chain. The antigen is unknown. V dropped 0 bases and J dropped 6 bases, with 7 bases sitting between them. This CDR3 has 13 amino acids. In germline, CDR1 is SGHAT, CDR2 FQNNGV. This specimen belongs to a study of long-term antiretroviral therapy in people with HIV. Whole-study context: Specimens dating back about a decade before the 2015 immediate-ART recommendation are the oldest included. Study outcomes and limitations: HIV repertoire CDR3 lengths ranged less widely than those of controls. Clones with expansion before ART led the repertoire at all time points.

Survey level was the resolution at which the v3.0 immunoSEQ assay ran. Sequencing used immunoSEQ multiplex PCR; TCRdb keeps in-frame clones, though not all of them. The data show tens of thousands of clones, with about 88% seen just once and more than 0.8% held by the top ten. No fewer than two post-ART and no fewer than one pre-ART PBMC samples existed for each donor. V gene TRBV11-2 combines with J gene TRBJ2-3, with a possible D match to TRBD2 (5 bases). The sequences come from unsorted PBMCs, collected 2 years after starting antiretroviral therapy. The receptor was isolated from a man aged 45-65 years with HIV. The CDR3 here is CASSLEEGDTQYF. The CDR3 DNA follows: TGTGCCAGCAGCTTAGAAGAGGGTGATACGCAGTATTTT.